This T cell receptor beta chain derives from a study of beta chain features in type 1 diabetes. Overall study results and limits: PCR might show a preference for shorter templates, equally across patients and controls. Type 1 diabetes patients had VDJ junctions that carried fewer insertions and more deletions. The naive, central memory and Treg TCRB repertoires of patients appeared to be more similar to one another than those of healthy donors.

This clone was picked up a small number of times. What it binds is unknown. cDNA synthesis used the whole RNA isolate, giving expressed TCRB sequences. Deep immunoSEQ sequencing covered naive, central memory and regulatory T cell samples. The assay was immunoSEQ multiplex PCR, and TCRdb's table has in-frame clones only and misses some. The data show approximately 340,000 clones, approximately 16% seen once. This CDR3 comprises 16 residues. Trimming removed 4 bases from V and 3 bases from J; junction bases left unmatched: 10. Germline-derived CDR1 and CDR2 are LNHNV and YYDKDF (reference sequence). Sequencing was performed on naive CD4+ T cells from blood. The receptor was isolated from a woman aged 18 to 35 in good health. V and J are TRBV15 and TRBJ2-3, with 7 positions matching TRBD1. The CDR3 reads CATSIDRARGTDTQYF. CDR3 nucleotide sequence: TGTGCCACCAGCATCGACAGGGCGAGGGGAACAGATACGCAGTATTTT.